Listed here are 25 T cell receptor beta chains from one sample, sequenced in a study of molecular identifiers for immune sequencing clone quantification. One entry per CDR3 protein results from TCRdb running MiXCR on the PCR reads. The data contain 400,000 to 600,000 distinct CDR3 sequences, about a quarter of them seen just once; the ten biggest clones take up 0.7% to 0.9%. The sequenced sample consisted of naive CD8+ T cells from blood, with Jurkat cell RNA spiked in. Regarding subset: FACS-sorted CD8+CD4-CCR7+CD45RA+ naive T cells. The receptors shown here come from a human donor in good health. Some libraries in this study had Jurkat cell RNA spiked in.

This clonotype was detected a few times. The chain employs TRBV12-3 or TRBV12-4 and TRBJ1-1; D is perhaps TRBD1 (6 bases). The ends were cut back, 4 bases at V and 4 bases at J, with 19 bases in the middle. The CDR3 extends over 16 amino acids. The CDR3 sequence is CASSWTTGILATEAFF. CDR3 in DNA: TGTGCCAGCAGTTGGACGACAGGCATCCTCGCCACTGAAGCTTTCTTT.

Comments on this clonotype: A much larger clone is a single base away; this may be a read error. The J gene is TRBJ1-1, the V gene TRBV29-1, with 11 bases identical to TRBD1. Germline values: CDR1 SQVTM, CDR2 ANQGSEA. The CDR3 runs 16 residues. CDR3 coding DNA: TGCAGCGTTGCGTGGACAGGGGGCGTTGCGGACACTGAAGCTTCCTTT. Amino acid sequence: CSVAWTGGVADTEASF.

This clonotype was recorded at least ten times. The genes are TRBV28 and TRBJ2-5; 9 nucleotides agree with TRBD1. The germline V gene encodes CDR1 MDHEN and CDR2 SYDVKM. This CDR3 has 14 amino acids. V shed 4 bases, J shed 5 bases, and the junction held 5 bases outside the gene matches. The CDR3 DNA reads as TGTGCCAGCAGTTCCTGGACAGGGGAGGAGACCCAGTACTTC. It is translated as CASSSWTGEETQYF.

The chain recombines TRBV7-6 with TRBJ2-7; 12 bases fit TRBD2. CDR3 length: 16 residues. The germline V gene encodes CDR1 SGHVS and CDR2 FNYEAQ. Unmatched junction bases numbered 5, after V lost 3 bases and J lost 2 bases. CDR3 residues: CASSLSTSGGTYEQYF. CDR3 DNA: TGTGCCAGCAGCTTGTCGACTAGCGGGGGAACCTACGAGCAGTACTTC.

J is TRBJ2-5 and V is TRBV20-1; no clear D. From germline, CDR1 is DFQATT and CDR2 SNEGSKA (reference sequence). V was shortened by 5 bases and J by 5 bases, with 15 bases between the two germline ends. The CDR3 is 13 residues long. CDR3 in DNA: TGCAGTGCTGAGATGATTCTTGGCGAGACCCAGTACTTC. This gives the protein CSAEMILGETQYF.

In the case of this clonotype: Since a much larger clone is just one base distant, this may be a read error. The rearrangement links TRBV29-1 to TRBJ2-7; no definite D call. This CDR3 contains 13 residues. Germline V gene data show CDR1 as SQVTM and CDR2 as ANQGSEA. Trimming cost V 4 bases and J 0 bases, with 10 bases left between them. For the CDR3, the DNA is TGCAGCGTTGGGTCAAGGGACTCCTACGAGCAGTACTTC. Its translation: CSVGSRDSYEQYF.

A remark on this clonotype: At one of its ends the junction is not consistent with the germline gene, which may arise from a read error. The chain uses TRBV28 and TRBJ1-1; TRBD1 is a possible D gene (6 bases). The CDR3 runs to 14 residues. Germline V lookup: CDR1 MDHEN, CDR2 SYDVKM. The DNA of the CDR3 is TGTGCCAGCAGTTTAAGGGGGGGATACACTGAAGCTCTCTTT. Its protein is CASSLRGGYTEALF.

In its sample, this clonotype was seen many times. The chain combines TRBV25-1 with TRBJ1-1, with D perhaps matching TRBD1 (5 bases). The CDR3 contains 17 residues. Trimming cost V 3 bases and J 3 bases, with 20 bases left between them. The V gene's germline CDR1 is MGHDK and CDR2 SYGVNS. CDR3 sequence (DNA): TGTGCCAGCAGTGAGGGGAGGGACGGCGTTCGGGACACTGAAGCTTTCTTT. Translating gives CASSEGRDGVRDTEAFF.

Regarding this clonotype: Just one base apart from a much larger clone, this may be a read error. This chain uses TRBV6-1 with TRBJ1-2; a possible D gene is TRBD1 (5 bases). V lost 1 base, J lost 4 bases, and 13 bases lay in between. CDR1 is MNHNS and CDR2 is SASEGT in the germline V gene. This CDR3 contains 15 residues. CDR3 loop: CASSEVDSPTYGYTF. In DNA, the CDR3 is TGTGCCAGCAGTGAAGTTGACAGTCCTACCTATGGCTACACCTTC.

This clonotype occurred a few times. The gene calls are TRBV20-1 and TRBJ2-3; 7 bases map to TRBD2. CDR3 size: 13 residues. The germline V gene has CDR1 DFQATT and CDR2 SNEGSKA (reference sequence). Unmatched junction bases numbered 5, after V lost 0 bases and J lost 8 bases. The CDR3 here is CSARDRREGTQYF. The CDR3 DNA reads TGCAGTGCTAGAGATCGGAGGGAGGGTACGCAGTATTTT.

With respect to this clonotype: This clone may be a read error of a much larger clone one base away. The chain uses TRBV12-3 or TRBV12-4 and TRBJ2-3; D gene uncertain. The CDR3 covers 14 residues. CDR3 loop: CASSLAGPTDMQYF. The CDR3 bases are TGTGCCAGCAGTTTAGCGGGTCCCACAGATATGCAGTATTTT.

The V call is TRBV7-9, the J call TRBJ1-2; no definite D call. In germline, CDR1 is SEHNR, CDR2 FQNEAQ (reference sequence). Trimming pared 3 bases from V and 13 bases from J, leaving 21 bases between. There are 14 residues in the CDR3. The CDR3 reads CASSFEGSLWPGTF. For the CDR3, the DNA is TGTGCCAGCAGCTTTGAGGGCAGCCTATGGCCTGGCACCTTC.

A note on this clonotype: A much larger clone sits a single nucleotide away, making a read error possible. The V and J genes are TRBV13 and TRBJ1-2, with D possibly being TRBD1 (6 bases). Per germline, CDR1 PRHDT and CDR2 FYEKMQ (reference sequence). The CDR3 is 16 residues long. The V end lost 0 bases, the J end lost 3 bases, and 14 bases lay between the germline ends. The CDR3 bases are TGTGCCAGCAGCTTAGGATTAACAGGGTTCCACTATGGCTACACCTTC. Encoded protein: CASSLGLTGFHYGYTF.

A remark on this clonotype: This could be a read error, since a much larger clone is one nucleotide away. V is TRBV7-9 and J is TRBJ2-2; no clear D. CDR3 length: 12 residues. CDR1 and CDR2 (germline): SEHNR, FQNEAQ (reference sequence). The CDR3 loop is CAGSFYTGELFF. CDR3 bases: TGTGCCGGCAGTTTTTACACCGGGGAGCTGTTTTTT.

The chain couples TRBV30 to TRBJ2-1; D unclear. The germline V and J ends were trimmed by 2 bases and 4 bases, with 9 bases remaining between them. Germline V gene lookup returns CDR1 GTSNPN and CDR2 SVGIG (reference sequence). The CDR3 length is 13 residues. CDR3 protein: CAWSLQIYNEQFF. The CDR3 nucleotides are TGTGCCTGGAGTCTCCAAATTTACAATGAGCAGTTCTTC.

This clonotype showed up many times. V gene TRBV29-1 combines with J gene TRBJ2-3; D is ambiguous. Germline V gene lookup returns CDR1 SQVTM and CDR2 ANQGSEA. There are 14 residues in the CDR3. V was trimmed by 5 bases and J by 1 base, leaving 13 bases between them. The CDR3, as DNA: TGCAGCGTTACGTCGTCCTCGGGCACAGATACGCAGTATTTT. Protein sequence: CSVTSSSGTDTQYF.

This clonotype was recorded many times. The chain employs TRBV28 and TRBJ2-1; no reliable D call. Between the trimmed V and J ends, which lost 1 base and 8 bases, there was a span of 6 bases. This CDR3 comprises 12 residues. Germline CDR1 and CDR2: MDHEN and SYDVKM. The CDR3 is CASSLSGDEQFF. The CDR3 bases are TGTGCCAGCAGTTTATCTGGGGATGAGCAGTTCTTC.

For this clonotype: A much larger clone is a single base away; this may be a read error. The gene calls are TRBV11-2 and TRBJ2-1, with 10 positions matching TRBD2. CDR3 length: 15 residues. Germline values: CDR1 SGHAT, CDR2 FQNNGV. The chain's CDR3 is CASKLAGSSYNELFF. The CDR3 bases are TGTGCCAGCAAACTAGCGGGAAGCTCCTACAATGAGCTGTTCTTC.

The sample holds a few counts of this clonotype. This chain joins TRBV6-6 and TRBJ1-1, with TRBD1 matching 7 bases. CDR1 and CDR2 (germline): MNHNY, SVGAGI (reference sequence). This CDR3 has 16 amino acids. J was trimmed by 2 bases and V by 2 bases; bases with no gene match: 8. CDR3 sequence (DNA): TGTGCCAGCAGTTACCTTTGGACAGGCGAAAACACTGAAGCTTTCTTT. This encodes CASSYLWTGENTEAFF.

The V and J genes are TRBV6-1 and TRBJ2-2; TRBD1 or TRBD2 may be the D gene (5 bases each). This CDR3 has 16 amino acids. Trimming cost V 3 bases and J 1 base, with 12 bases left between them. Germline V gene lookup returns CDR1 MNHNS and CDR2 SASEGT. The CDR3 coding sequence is TGTGCCAGCAGTGAGGTTTGGGACGGGAACACCGGGGAGCTGTTTTTT. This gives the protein CASSEVWDGNTGELFF.

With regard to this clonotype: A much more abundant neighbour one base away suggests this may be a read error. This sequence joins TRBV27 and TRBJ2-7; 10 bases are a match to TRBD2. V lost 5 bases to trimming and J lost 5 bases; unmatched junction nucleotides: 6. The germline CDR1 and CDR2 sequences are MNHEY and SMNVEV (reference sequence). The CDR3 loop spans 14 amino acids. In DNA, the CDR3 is TGTGCCAGCAGTCCCGGGACTAGCGACAACGAGCAGTACTTC. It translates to CASSPGTSDNEQYF.

The DNA of the CDR3 is TGCGCCAGCAGCCCAGGACTAGACGGGGAGCTGTTTTTT. This translates into CASSPGLDGELFF. This sequence joins TRBV4-1 and TRBJ2-2; 7 bases fit TRBD2. Germline values: CDR1 MGHRA, CDR2 YSYEKL. The V and J ends lost 4 bases and 7 bases, in that order; junction bases with no gene match: 3. The CDR3 consists of 13 residues.

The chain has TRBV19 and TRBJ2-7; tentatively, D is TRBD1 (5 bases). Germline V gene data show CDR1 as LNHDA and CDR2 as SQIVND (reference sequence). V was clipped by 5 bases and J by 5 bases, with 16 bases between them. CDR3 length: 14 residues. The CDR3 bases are TGTGCCAGTAGTTTCCTGCCAGGGTCGGACGAGCAGTACTTC. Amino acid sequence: CASSFLPGSDEQYF.

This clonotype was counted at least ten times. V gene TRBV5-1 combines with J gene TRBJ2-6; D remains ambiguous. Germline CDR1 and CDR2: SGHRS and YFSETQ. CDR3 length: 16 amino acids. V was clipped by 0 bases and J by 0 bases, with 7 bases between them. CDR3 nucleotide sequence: TGCGCCAGCAGCTTGGCCCTGTTCTCTGGGGCCAACGTCCTGACTTTC. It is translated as CASSLALFSGANVLTF.

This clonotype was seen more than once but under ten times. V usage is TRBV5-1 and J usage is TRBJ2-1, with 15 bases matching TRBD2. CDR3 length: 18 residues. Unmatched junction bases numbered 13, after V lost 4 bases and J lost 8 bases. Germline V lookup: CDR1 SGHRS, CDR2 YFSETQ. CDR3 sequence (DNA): TGCGCCAGCAGCACCACCGGGACTAGCGGGGGGCCCCTGGATGAGCAGTTCTTC. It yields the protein CASSTTGTSGGPLDEQFF. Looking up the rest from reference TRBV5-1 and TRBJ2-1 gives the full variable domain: KAGVTQTPRYLIKTRGQQVTLSCSPISGHRSVSWYQQTPGQGLQFLFEYFSETQRNKGNFPGRFSGRQFSNSRSEMNVSTLELGDSALYLCASSTTGTSGGPLDEQFFGPGTRLTVL.